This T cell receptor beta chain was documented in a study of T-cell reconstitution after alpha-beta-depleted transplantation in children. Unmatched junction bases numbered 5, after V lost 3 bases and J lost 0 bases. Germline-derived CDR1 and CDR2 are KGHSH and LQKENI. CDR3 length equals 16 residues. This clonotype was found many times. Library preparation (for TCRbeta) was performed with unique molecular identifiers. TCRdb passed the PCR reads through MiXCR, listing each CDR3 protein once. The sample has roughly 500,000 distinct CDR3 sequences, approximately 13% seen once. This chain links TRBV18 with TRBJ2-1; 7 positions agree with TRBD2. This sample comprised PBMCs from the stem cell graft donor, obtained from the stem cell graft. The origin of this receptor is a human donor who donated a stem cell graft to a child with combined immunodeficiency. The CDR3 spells CASSPPAGVSYNEQFF. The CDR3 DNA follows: TGTGCCAGCTCACCTCCGGCGGGGGTCTCCTACAATGAGCAGTTCTTC.